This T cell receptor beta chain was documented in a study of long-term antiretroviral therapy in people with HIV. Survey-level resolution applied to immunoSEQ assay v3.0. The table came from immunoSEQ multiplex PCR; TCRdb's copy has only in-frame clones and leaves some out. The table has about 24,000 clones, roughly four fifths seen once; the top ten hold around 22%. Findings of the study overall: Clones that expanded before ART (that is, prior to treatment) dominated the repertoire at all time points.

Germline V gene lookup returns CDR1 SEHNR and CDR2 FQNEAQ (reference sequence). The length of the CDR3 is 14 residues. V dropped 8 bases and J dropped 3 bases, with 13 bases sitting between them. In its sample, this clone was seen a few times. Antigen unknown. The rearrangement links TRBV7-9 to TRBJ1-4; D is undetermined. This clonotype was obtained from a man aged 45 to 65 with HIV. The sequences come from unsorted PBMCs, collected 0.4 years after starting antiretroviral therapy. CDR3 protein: CASRSREANEKLFF. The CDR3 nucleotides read TGTGCCAGCCGCTCTCGGGAGGCTAATGAAAAACTGTTTTTT.